This paragraph reports one T cell receptor beta chain. Clones were sequenced by immunoSEQ multiplex PCR, and TCRdb holds only the in-frame ones, with some missing. The table has 95,000 to 150,000 clones, roughly nine tenths seen once. This record belongs to a study of T cell responses to AZD1222 COVID-19 vaccine. This CDR3 spans 16 amino acids. Per the germline V gene, CDR1 is SEHNR and CDR2 is FQNEAQ (reference sequence). J was trimmed by 5 bases and V by 7 bases; bases with no gene match: 13. The TCR sequence derives from an adult in good health. This specimen was peripheral blood, taken on day 0 of AZD1222 vaccination. This chain joins TRBV7-9 and TRBJ2-7, with 11 bases matching TRBD1. DNA of the CDR3: TGTGCCAGCACCCCAAACTCGAGGACAGGGGGCCACGAGCAGTACTTC. This sequence encodes CASTPNSRTGGHEQYF.